The present T cell receptor (beta chain) was sequenced within a study of cytomegalovirus exposure and HLA in healthy donors. Findings of the study overall: Reported performance of the classifier showed diagnosis of cytomegalovirus status with high specificity and sensitivity. Many donors shared some public TCRs, even though most TCR sequences were rare.

CDR3 length: 16 residues. Trimming removed 3 bases at V and 0 bases at J, with 12 bases between. Germline loops: CDR1 MGHRA, CDR2 YSYEKL. Clones were read by immunoSEQ multiplex PCR, and TCRdb kept only the in-frame ones, dropping some. The table lists 150,000 to 200,000 clones, 86% of them singletons, with 4.5% to 7% in the top ten. This clone has just one count. Its target is not known. The receptor was derived from a woman aged 25 to 39 in good health and CMV-seronegative. The chain couples TRBV4-1 to TRBJ1-3; D not certain. Sequencing was performed on PBMCs. The CDR3 sequence: CASSQAPPLSGNTIYF. The CDR3 nucleotides read TGCGCCAGCAGCCAGGCTCCCCCCCTCTCTGGAAACACCATATATTTT.